This TCR beta chain was recovered during a study of blood T cell repertoires in COVID-19. Whole-study context: Collection of acute and convalescent COVID-19 samples took place in the United States, Italy and Spain. T cells, B-cell-depleted T cells, or PBMCs supplied cDNA or gDNA.

Per the authors' pipeline: Estimates of nucleated cell counts were drawn from the amplification of reference gene primers. Assay used: immunoSEQ multiplex PCR; TCRdb lists only in-frame clones, some missing. V, J and clone size are taken as reported in that table, and D and trimming were inferred from the DNA itself. The data contain around 130,000 clones, approximately 78% of them singletons. The CDR3 sequence is 15 residues long. Germline CDR1 and CDR2: SEHNR and FQNEAQ (reference sequence). V gave up 2 bases and J gave up 7 bases; unmatched junction bases: 7. The chain joins TRBV7-9 to TRBJ1-2, with 10 nucleotides matching TRBD1. This TCR was sampled from a woman older than 75 with acute or convalescent COVID-19. Material for sequencing was peripheral blood. The CDR3 DNA sequence: TGTGCCAGCAGCTTAAGTAGACAGGGGGCATCTGGCTACACCTTC. Amino acid sequence: CASSLSRQGASGYTF.